A selection of T cell receptor beta chains follows, all from one sample in a study of blood T cell repertoires in COVID-19. Profiling relied on immunoSEQ multiplex PCR, and the TCRdb table lists in-frame clones only, not all of them. The sample shows around 400,000 clones, under 85% of them seen only once. The material sequenced was PBMCs or T cells enriched from blood (not recorded which). These receptors originate from a woman in her forties or fifties who had recovered from COVID-19. Both conserved end residues are part of each CDR3. A D gene is named only where the DNA matches it firmly. The size field is filled for only some rows; it gives once, few, many or a size class.

abundance: .
d_gene: .
v_gene: TRBV11-2
j_gene: TRBJ1-6
CDR3aa: CASSHRQAVSYNSPLHF
CDR3nt: TGTGCCAGCAGCCACCGACAGGCCGTCTCCTATAATTCACCCCTCCACTTT

abundance: .
d_gene: .
v_gene: TRBV7-2
j_gene: TRBJ1-1
CDR3aa: CASSPRGWEAFF
CDR3nt: TGTGCCAGCAGCCCCAGAGGGTGGGAAGCTTTCTTT

abundance: .
d_gene: .
v_gene: TRBV7-2
j_gene: TRBJ1-6
CDR3aa: CASSGAVTSPLHF
CDR3nt: TGTGCCAGCAGCGGCGCGGTAACTTCACCCCTCCACTTT

abundance: .
d_gene: .
v_gene: TRBV6-4
j_gene: TRBJ1-2
CDR3aa: CASSDGTYGYTF
CDR3nt: TGTGCCAGCAGTGACGGGACTTATGGCTACACCTTC

abundance: once
d_gene: .
v_gene: TRBV27
j_gene: TRBJ1-2
CDR3aa: CASSPRTQGPSYGYTF
CDR3nt: TGTGCCAGCAGTCCCCGGACCCAGGGCCCCTCCTATGGCTACACCTTC

abundance: .
d_gene: .
v_gene: TRBV7-2
j_gene: TRBJ2-3
CDR3aa: CASSSKTADTQYF
CDR3nt: TGTGCCAGCAGCTCCAAAACTGCAGATACGCAGTATTTT

abundance: .
d_gene: TRBD1
v_gene: TRBV5-4
j_gene: TRBJ1-4
CDR3aa: CASSPDRGRVEKLFF
CDR3nt: TGTGCCAGCAGCCCGGACAGGGGGCGGGTTGAAAAACTGTTTTTT

abundance: .
d_gene: .
v_gene: TRBV19
j_gene: TRBJ1-2
CDR3aa: CASSRPGVKNGYTF
CDR3nt: TGTGCCAGTAGTCGACCGGGAGTGAAAAATGGCTACACCTTC

abundance: .
d_gene: .
v_gene: TRBV7-6
j_gene: TRBJ2-3
CDR3aa: CASSLPLTEVEGSSTDTQYF
CDR3nt: TGTGCCAGCAGCCTCCCCCTTACGGAGGTTGAGGGTTCAAGCACAGATACGCAGTATTTT

abundance: few
d_gene: .
v_gene: TRBV7-8
j_gene: TRBJ1-2
CDR3aa: CASSLVQNYGYTF
CDR3nt: TGTGCCAGCAGCTTAGTCCAGAACTATGGCTACACCTTC

abundance: .
d_gene: TRBD2
v_gene: TRBV9
j_gene: TRBJ2-7
CDR3aa: CASSVGLAGADEQYF
CDR3nt: TGTGCCAGCAGCGTAGGATTAGCGGGAGCCGACGAGCAGTACTTC

abundance: few
d_gene: TRBD1
v_gene: TRBV2
j_gene: TRBJ2-6
CDR3aa: CASSLLGQGAGANVLTF
CDR3nt: TGTGCCAGCAGTCTTCTGGGACAGGGGGCTGGGGCCAACGTCCTGACTTTC

abundance: .
d_gene: TRBD1
v_gene: TRBV2
j_gene: TRBJ1-2
CDR3aa: CASSRDSDLYGYTF
CDR3nt: TGTGCCAGCAGTCGGGACAGTGACCTATATGGCTACACCTTC

abundance: .
d_gene: .
v_gene: TRBV4-2
j_gene: TRBJ2-5
CDR3aa: CASSQDRATQETQYF
CDR3nt: TGTGCCAGCAGCCAAGATCGAGCTACTCAAGAGACCCAGTACTTC

abundance: .
d_gene: TRBD1
v_gene: TRBV10-3
j_gene: TRBJ1-4
CDR3aa: CAISESPLDRGPREKLFF
CDR3nt: TGTGCCATCAGTGAGTCGCCCCTGGACAGGGGGCCAAGGGAAAAACTGTTTTTT

abundance: .
d_gene: TRBD2
v_gene: TRBV5-1
j_gene: TRBJ2-7
CDR3aa: CASRPQAGAAYEQYF
CDR3nt: TGCGCCAGCAGACCTCAAGCGGGGGCCGCCTACGAGCAGTACTTC

abundance: .
d_gene: TRBD1
v_gene: TRBV12-3/TRBV12-4
j_gene: TRBJ2-7
CDR3aa: CASQAGTGVEQYF
CDR3nt: TGTGCCAGCCAAGCCGGGACAGGGGTCGAGCAGTACTTC

abundance: .
d_gene: .
v_gene: TRBV5-4
j_gene: TRBJ1-2
CDR3aa: CASSPTQNYGYTF
CDR3nt: TGTGCCAGCAGCCCGACACAGAACTATGGCTACACCTTC

abundance: .
d_gene: .
v_gene: TRBV5-1
j_gene: TRBJ1-2
CDR3aa: CASSLGSGDGYTF
CDR3nt: TGCGCCAGCAGCTTGGGATCGGGTGATGGCTACACCTTC

abundance: .
d_gene: TRBD1
v_gene: TRBV5-6
j_gene: TRBJ2-7
CDR3aa: CASSPRTGSGEQYF
CDR3nt: TGTGCCAGCAGCCCCAGGACAGGGTCTGGCGAGCAGTACTTC

abundance: .
d_gene: TRBD2
v_gene: TRBV6-5
j_gene: TRBJ2-3
CDR3aa: CASRTSGRINTQYF
CDR3nt: TGTGCCAGCAGGACTAGCGGGAGAATAAATACGCAGTATTTT

abundance: .
d_gene: .
v_gene: TRBV30
j_gene: TRBJ1-1
CDR3aa: CAWSVKGFTEAFF
CDR3nt: TGTGCCTGGAGTGTAAAGGGGTTCACTGAAGCTTTCTTT

abundance: .
d_gene: .
v_gene: TRBV5-1
j_gene: TRBJ1-2
CDR3aa: CASSGGGGGYTF
CDR3nt: TGCGCCAGCAGCGGTGGGGGAGGTGGCTACACCTTC

abundance: .
d_gene: .
v_gene: TRBV3-1/TRBV3-2
j_gene: TRBJ1-1
CDR3aa: CASSQDLMTEAFF
CDR3nt: TGTGCCAGCAGCCAAGATCTAATGACTGAAGCTTTCTTT

abundance: .
d_gene: .
v_gene: TRBV5-1
j_gene: TRBJ1-4
CDR3aa: CASSSDGGIGGLFF
CDR3nt: TGCGCCAGCAGCTCCGATGGGGGGATTGGTGGACTGTTTTTT

abundance: .
d_gene: .
v_gene: TRBV30
j_gene: TRBJ1-6
CDR3aa: CAWSASPNSPLHF
CDR3nt: TGTGCCTGGAGTGCCTCCCCCAATTCACCCCTCCACTTT

abundance: few
d_gene: TRBD2
v_gene: TRBV19
j_gene: TRBJ2-1
CDR3aa: CASSYRGVSDEQFF
CDR3nt: TGTGCCAGTAGTTACCGGGGGGTGAGCGATGAGCAGTTCTTC

abundance: .
d_gene: TRBD1
v_gene: TRBV10-3
j_gene: TRBJ2-5
CDR3aa: CAIRQGPQETQYF
CDR3nt: TGTGCCATCAGACAGGGGCCCCAAGAGACCCAGTACTTC

abundance: .
d_gene: TRBD2
v_gene: TRBV5-8
j_gene: TRBJ2-2
CDR3aa: CASSLTRLAGVLTGELFF
CDR3nt: TGTGCCAGCAGCTTGACCCGACTAGCGGGGGTCCTCACCGGGGAGCTGTTTTTT

abundance: .
d_gene: .
v_gene: TRBV7-9
j_gene: TRBJ1-3
CDR3aa: CASSLYPATGGNTIYF
CDR3nt: TGTGCCAGCAGCTTATACCCTGCGACAGGAGGAAACACCATATATTTT

abundance: .
d_gene: TRBD2
v_gene: TRBV10-3
j_gene: TRBJ2-2
CDR3aa: CAISRESGGGTGELFF
CDR3nt: TGTGCCATCTCTCGCGAGTCGGGAGGAGGCACCGGGGAGCTGTTTTTT

abundance: .
d_gene: TRBD2
v_gene: TRBV5-1
j_gene: TRBJ2-1
CDR3aa: CASSLGVGTSNEQFF
CDR3nt: TGCGCCAGCAGCTTGGGTGTAGGGACTAGTAATGAGCAGTTCTTC

abundance: once
d_gene: .
v_gene: TRBV9
j_gene: TRBJ1-2
CDR3aa: CASSVTAGYGYTF
CDR3nt: TGTGCCAGCAGCGTAACAGCAGGGTATGGCTACACCTTC